The clone carrying this T cell receptor beta chain was seen ten or more times. What it binds is not known. Ophthalmopathy patients showed a Clinical Activity Score of at least 3, NOSPECS grade of at least 4 and duration under 3 months. Diagnostic decisions used clinical symptoms, serum thyroxine and TRAb, thyroid ultrasound and orbital computed tomography. Using more than 7.5 ml of fresh peripheral blood, PBMCs were prepared. CDR3 size: 12 residues. Per the germline V gene, CDR1 is MDHEN and CDR2 is SYDVKM. V was pared by 6 bases and J by 8 bases, with 11 bases between. This record comes from a study of T cells in Graves' hyperthyroidism and ophthalmopathy. Study-level results: Most clonotypes expanded in thyroid above 0.001 were likewise present in blood.

TCR beta CDR3 sequences were amplified from RNA transcripts. The HTBI primer set drove a first-round RT-PCR of the TCR CDR3. One entry per CDR3 protein, called by TCRdb with MiXCR from the multiplex PCR reads. This sample has about 610,000 distinct CDR3 sequences, with roughly 15% found just once. The V and J genes are TRBV28 and TRBJ1-3; no clear D gene. Sample: blood. The clonotype originates from a woman in her 40s with Graves' ophthalmopathy. CDR3 sequence reads: CASSSGGYTIYF. The CDR3 DNA sequence: TGTGCCAGCAGCTCAGGCGGGTACACCATATATTTT.